This T cell receptor (beta chain) emerged from a study of blood T cell repertoires in COVID-19. Study-wide context: Acute-phase and convalescent COVID-19 samples originated in the United States, Italy and Spain.

V was pared by 6 bases and J by 2 bases, with 10 bases between. Germline CDR1 reads MDHEN; CDR2 reads SYDVKM. The CDR3 extends over 14 amino acids. This table comes from immunoSEQ multiplex PCR, and its TCRdb copy is limited to in-frame clones, with some not included. The sample lists 100,000 to 150,000 clones, less than 90% occurring once. The sequenced sample consisted of peripheral blood. The J gene is TRBJ2-2, the V gene TRBV28, with D possibly matching TRBD1 (5 bases). This TCR was recovered from a woman of 80 years or more with acute or convalescent COVID-19. The CDR3 nucleotides read TGTGCCAGCAGCAGGCAGGGTAACACCGGGGAGCTGTTTTTT. Encoded protein: CASSRQGNTGELFF. The full variable domain, completed using reference TRBV28 and TRBJ2-2, is DVKVTQSSRYLVKRTGEKVFLECVQDMDHENMFWYRQDPGLGLRLIYFSYDVKMKEKGDIPEGYSVSREKKERFSLILESASTNQTSMYLCASSRQGNTGELFFGEGSRLTVL.